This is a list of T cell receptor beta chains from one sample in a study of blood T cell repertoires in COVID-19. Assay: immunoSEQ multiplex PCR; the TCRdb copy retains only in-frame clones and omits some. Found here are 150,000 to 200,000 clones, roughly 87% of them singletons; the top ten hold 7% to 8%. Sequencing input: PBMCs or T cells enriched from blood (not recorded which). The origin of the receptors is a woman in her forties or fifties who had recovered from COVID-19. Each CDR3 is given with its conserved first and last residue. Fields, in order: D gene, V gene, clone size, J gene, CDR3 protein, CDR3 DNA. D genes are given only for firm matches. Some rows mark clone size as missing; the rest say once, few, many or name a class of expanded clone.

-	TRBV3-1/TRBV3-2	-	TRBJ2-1	CASSQDALAGQFF	TGTGCCAGCAGCCAAGATGCCCTAGCAGGGCAGTTCTTC
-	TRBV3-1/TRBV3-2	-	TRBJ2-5	CASSQESPGSQYF	TGTGCCAGCAGCCAAGAATCCCCGGGGTCCCAGTACTTC
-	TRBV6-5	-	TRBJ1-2	CASSKTEGSYGYTF	TGTGCCAGCAGTAAGACAGAAGGAAGCTATGGCTACACCTTC
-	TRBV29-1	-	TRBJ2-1	CSLRMRGWDNEQFF	TGCAGCCTACGTATGAGAGGGTGGGACAATGAGCAGTTCTTC
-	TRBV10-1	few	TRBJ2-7	CASGQNFYEQYF	TGCGCCAGCGGTCAGAATTTCTACGAGCAGTACTTC
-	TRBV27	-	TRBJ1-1	CASTSMGATNTEAFF	TGTGCCAGCACCTCTATGGGCGCTACGAACACTGAAGCTTTCTTT
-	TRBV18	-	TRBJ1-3	CASSPDGRGGNTIYF	TGTGCCAGCTCACCAGACGGCAGGGGAGGAAACACCATATATTTT
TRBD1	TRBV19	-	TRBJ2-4	CASSNRDSDIQYF	TGTGCCAGTAGCAACCGGGACAGTGACATTCAGTACTTC
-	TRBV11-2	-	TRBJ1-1	CASSLYGFPNTEAFF	TGTGCCAGCAGCTTATACGGGTTTCCGAACACTGAAGCTTTCTTT
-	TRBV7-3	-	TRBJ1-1	CASSFSGGLTEAFF	TGTGCCAGCAGCTTTTCAGGCGGGCTCACTGAAGCTTTCTTT
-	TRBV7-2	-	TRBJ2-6	CASRPQGYGANVLTF	TGTGCCAGCAGACCCCAGGGGTATGGGGCCAACGTCCTGACTTTC
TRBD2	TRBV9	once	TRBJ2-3	CASGRGLAGPDTQYF	TGTGCCAGCGGACGGGGACTAGCGGGACCGGATACGCAGTATTTT
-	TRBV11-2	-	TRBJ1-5	CASSLSGAGQPQHF	TGTGCCAGCAGCTTATCGGGTGCCGGGCAGCCCCAGCATTTT
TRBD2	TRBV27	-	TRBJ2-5	CASSPTSGQETQYF	TGTGCCAGCAGCCCTACTAGCGGCCAAGAGACCCAGTACTTC
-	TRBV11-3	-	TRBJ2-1	CASSLGGGSGSGFF	TGTGCCAGCAGCTTAGGTGGAGGGTCGGGGTCGGGGTTCTTC
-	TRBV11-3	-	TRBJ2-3	CASSFYADTQYF	TGTGCCAGCAGCTTTTACGCGGATACGCAGTATTTT
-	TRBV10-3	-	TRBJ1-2	CAISEALRVYGYTF	TGTGCCATCAGTGAAGCGTTGCGGGTCTATGGCTACACCTTC
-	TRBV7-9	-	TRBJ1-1	CASSRQANTEAFF	TGTGCCAGCAGTAGACAGGCGAACACTGAAGCTTTCTTT
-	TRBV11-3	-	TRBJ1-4	CASSGRTGSMIF	TGTGCCAGCAGCGGCCGCACCGGGTCCATGATTTTT
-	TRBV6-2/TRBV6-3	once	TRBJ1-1	CASSNTGRVEAFF	TGTGCCAGCAGTAACACAGGGAGGGTTGAAGCTTTCTTT
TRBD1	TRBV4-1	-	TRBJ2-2	CASSLQGRGTGELFF	TGCGCCAGCAGCTTACAGGGGAGAGGCACCGGGGAGCTGTTTTTT
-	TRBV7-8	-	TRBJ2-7	CASSRSARSSYEQYF	TGTGCCAGCAGCCGGTCGGCTAGGAGCTCCTACGAGCAGTACTTC
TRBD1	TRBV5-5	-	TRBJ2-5	CASSWGTGVETQYF	TGTGCCAGCAGCTGGGGGACAGGGGTAGAGACCCAGTACTTC
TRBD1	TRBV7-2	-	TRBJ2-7	CASSDQGGPPYEQYF	TGTGCCAGCAGCGATCAAGGGGGCCCGCCATACGAGCAGTACTTC
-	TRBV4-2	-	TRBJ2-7	CASSQVWLGGDEQYF	TGTGCCAGCAGCCAAGTCTGGCTGGGGGGAGACGAGCAGTACTTC
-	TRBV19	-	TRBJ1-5	CASSNQGPYSNQPQHF	TGTGCCAGTAGTAATCAGGGCCCTTATAGCAATCAGCCCCAGCATTTT
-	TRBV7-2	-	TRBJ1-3	CASSLSTSGNTIYF	TGTGCCAGCAGCTTAAGCACCTCTGGAAACACCATATATTTT
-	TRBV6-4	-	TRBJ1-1	CARSAEAFF	TGTGCCCGCTCGGCTGAAGCTTTCTTT
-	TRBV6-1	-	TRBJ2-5	CASSERSFETQYF	TGTGCCAGCAGTGAACGTAGTTTTGAGACCCAGTACTTC
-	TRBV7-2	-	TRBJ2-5	CASSLVRRTQETQYF	TGTGCCAGCAGCTTAGTACGCCGGACTCAAGAGACCCAGTACTTC
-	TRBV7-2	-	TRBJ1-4	CASSWSGTTNEKLFF	TGTGCCAGCAGCTGGTCAGGTACAACTAATGAAAAACTGTTTTTT
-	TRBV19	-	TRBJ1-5	CASSRGGSNQPQHF	TGTGCCAGTAGTAGGGGGGGAAGCAATCAGCCCCAGCATTTT
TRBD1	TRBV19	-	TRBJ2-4	CASSKGQDLNIQYF	TGTGCCAGTAGTAAGGGACAGGACCTAAACATTCAGTACTTC
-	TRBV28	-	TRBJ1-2	CASTPPGVRSDTYGYTF	TGTGCCAGCACCCCGCCGGGGGTGAGGTCCGATACATATGGCTACACCTTC
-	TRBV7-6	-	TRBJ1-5	CASSSSDRQPQHF	TGTGCCAGCAGCTCCTCGGACAGACAGCCCCAGCATTTT
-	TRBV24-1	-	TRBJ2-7	CATPLTGASYEQYF	TGTGCCACCCCCCTGACAGGTGCTTCCTACGAGCAGTACTTC
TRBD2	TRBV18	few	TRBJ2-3	CASSPLAGVTDTQYF	TGTGCCAGCTCACCACTAGCGGGAGTTACAGATACGCAGTATTTT
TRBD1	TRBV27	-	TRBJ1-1	CASSPRDRATNTEAFF	TGTGCCAGCAGTCCCCGGGACAGGGCCACCAACACTGAAGCTTTCTTT
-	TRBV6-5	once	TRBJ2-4	CASSWAGGNGIQYF	TGTGCCAGCAGTTGGGCAGGGGGGAATGGGATTCAGTACTTC
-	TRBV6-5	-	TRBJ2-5	CAAQRAGETQYF	TGTGCCGCTCAGAGGGCTGGAGAGACCCAGTACTTC
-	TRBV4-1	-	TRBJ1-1	CASSAQPSEGMNTEAFF	TGCGCCAGCAGCGCTCAGCCCTCGGAGGGGATGAACACTGAAGCTTTCTTT
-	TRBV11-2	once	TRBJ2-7	CASSSTPSVAYEQYF	TGTGCCAGCAGCTCCACCCCTAGCGTGGCCTACGAGCAGTACTTC
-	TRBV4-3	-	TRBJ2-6	CASSQDLLASLSGANVLTF	TGCGCCAGCAGCCAAGATTTATTGGCATCCCTCTCTGGGGCCAACGTCCTGACTTTC
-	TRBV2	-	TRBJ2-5	CASSGGGTQYF	TGTGCCAGCAGCGGAGGCGGGACCCAGTACTTC
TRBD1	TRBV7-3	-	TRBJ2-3	CASSLTGGIVTDTQYF	TGTGCCAGCAGCTTAACAGGGGGCATAGTCACAGATACGCAGTATTTT
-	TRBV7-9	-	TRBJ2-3	CASRTKPGRRADTQYF	TGTGCCAGCAGAACCAAACCGGGCCGGAGGGCAGATACGCAGTATTTT
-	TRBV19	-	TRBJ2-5	CASRQSGETQYF	TGTGCCAGTAGACAGAGTGGGGAGACCCAGTACTTC
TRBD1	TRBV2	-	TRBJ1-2	CASSDLLTGGYGYTF	TGTGCCAGCAGTGATCTTTTGACAGGGGGGTATGGCTACACCTTC
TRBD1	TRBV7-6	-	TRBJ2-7	CASSSTPQATGLNF	TGTGCCAGCAGCTCAACCCCCCAGGCGACAGGGCTTAACTTC
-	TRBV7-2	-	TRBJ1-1	CASSLRWGPGTEAFF	TGTGCCAGCAGCTTACGGTGGGGCCCTGGTACTGAAGCTTTCTTT
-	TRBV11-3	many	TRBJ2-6	CASSLDGARAFSGANVLTF	TGTGCCAGCAGCTTAGATGGGGCCAGGGCCTTCTCTGGGGCCAACGTCCTGACTTTC
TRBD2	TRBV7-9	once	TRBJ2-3	CASAGGGVDTQYF	TGTGCCAGCGCGGGAGGGGGGGTGGATACGCAGTATTTT
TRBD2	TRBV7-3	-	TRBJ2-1	CASSFGSGLGSNEQFF	TGTGCCAGCAGCTTCGGCTCAGGACTAGGATCCAATGAGCAGTTCTTC
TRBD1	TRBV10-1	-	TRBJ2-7	CASRQPTGQPYEQYF	TGCGCCAGCAGACAACCAACGGGACAGCCCTACGAGCAGTACTTC
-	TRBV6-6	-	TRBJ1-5	CASSVSQGQPQHF	TGTGCCAGCAGTGTCTCTCAGGGGCAGCCCCAGCATTTT